A single sample gave rise to the 3 T cell receptor beta chains below, sequenced in a study of blood T cells in healthy people across ages. PCR was performed a second time for about 6 to 11 cycles using a sample-barcoded 5' primer and a J-beta primer mix. TCRdb called the 5' RACE reads again in MiXCR, with one record for every CDR3 protein. The table has more than 800,000 distinct CDR3 sequences, roughly 45% seen once. The sequenced sample was blood. These receptors all stem from a woman aged 55-75 years in good health.

This chain uses TRBV24-1 with TRBJ2-5, with 7 bases matching TRBD2. The germline CDR1 and CDR2 sequences are KGHDR and SFDVKD. Trimming at V came to 9 bases and at J to 5 bases, leaving 8 bases not matched to a gene. The CDR3 runs to 13 residues. The CDR3: CATHSAGEETQYF. In DNA, the CDR3 is TGTGCCACCCACAGCGCGGGAGAGGAGACCCAGTACTTC.

The genes are TRBV6-5 and TRBJ2-5; D ambiguous. Germline CDR1 MNHEY, CDR2 SVGAGI. Deletions cut 6 bases from V and 11 bases from J, with 16 bases between. The CDR3 covers 12 residues. CDR3 amino acids: CASSPWGEEQYF. The CDR3 DNA reads as TGTGCCAGCAGCCCCTGGGGTGAGGAGCAGTACTTC.

This clonotype was counted only a few times. The rearrangement links TRBV27 to TRBJ2-5; D gene uncertain. This CDR3 is 14 amino acids long. Germline loops: CDR1 MNHEY, CDR2 SMNVEV (reference sequence). Trimming left V 4 bases short and J 5 bases short, with 14 bases between. CDR3 amino acids: CASSSFGRVETQYF. The CDR3, as DNA: TGTGCCAGCAGTTCCTTTGGACGGGTGGAGACCCAGTACTTC.